Shown below are 27 T cell receptor beta chains from a single sample sequenced in a study of T cell repertoires in cytomegalovirus infection. TCRdb fed the reads into MiXCR, producing one record per CDR3 protein. This repertoire shows about 150,000 distinct CDR3 sequences, about a quarter found once; its top ten account for about a tenth. Material: PBMCs. All receptors derive from a human donor in good health (CMV status not recorded). Some clones in this sample may be carry-over from other donors' samples.

The J gene is TRBJ1-2, the V gene TRBV7-9; 8 positions match TRBD1. V lost 5 bases to trimming and J lost 4 bases; unmatched junction nucleotides: 9. The CDR3 is made up of 15 amino acids. Germline loops: CDR1 SEHNR, CDR2 FQNEAQ (reference sequence). DNA of the CDR3: TGTGCCAGCAGCGAAACGACAGGGGAAATCTATGGCTACACCTTC. Its protein product is CASSETTGEIYGYTF.

This clonotype was observed a few times. J is TRBJ2-7 and V is TRBV7-3; perhaps TRBD1 as D (6 bases). With 4 bases removed from V and 0 bases from J, the gap between germline ends came to 13 bases. The CDR3 is 15 amino acids. Germline loops: CDR1 SGHTA, CDR2 FQGTGA. The CDR3 is CASSSSDSSSYEQYF. The CDR3 DNA reads as TGTGCCAGCAGCTCATCGGACAGTAGCTCCTACGAGCAGTACTTC.

This clonotype has just a few counts. The CDR3 loop is CASSSWTGEVEQYF. CDR3 coding DNA: TGTGCCAGCAGCTCGTGGACAGGGGAGGTCGAGCAGTACTTC. The gene calls are TRBV7-9 and TRBJ2-7; 9 bases line up with TRBD1. This CDR3 has 14 residues. The V gene end was trimmed by 4 bases and the J gene end by 6 bases; junction bases not matched to a gene: 7. Germline V gene data show CDR1 as SEHNR and CDR2 as FQNEAQ (reference sequence).

In its sample, this clonotype was seen many times. The chain has TRBV7-2 and TRBJ1-3; D is perhaps TRBD1 (6 bases). V was trimmed by 5 bases and J by 0 bases, leaving 11 bases between them. The CDR3 has 15 amino acids. CDR1 SGHTA and CDR2 FQGNSA come from the germline V gene. DNA of the CDR3: TGTGCCAGCAGCCTCACAGGGAACTCTGGAAACACCATATATTTT. It codes for CASSLTGNSGNTIYF.

V and J are TRBV12-3 or TRBV12-4 and TRBJ2-1, with D maybe TRBD1 (6 bases). Trimming took 5 bases from V and 0 from J, leaving 17 bases between them. The CDR3 is 17 residues long. The CDR3, as DNA: TGTGCCAGCAGTCCCAGGGGTAGCGCGATCTCCTACAATGAGCAGTTCTTC. Its protein is CASSPRGSAISYNEQFF.

The chain uses TRBV19 and TRBJ2-5; TRBD2 agrees at 14 bases. The CDR3 totals 15 residues. V trimming: 7 bases; J trimming: 2 bases; junction bases outside the gene matches: 3. Germline V gene lookup returns CDR1 LNHDA and CDR2 SQIVND (reference sequence). The CDR3 DNA reads as TGTGCCAGTACCAGGACTAGCGGGAGGCAAGAGACCCAGTACTTC. It specifies CASTRTSGRQETQYF. Full variable domain (outside the CDR3, taken from reference TRBV19 and TRBJ2-5): DGGITQSPKYLFRKEGQNVTLSCEQNLNHDAMYWYRQDPGQGLRLIYYSQIVNDFQKGDIAEGYSVSREKKESFPLTVTSAQKNPTAFYLCASTRTSGRQETQYFGPGTRLLVL.

With respect to this clonotype: An end of the junction differs from the germline gene, which may be a read error. The CDR3 DNA follows: TGTGCCAGCTGCTTAGCTGCGGGGGTTAGTCCTAGGTCCTACGAGCAGTACTTC. This encodes CASCLAAGVSPRSYEQYF. The rearrangement joins TRBV7-2 to TRBJ2-7; 7 bases match TRBD2. The germline gives CDR1 SGHTA, CDR2 FQGNSA. This CDR3 has 18 amino acids. Full variable domain (remainder filled in from reference TRBV7-2 and TRBJ2-7): GAGVSQSPSNKVTEKGKDVELRCDPISGHTALYWYRQSLGQGLEFLIYFQGNSAPDKSGLPSDRFSAERTGGSVSTLTIQRTQQEDSAVYLCASCLAAGVSPRSYEQYFGPGTRLTVT.

This clonotype was recorded at least ten times. The chain carries TRBV7-2 and TRBJ2-3, with D perhaps TRBD2 (5 bases). Trimming shortened V by 5 bases and J by 6 bases, and 12 bases separated the two germline ends. Germline V gene sequence: CDR1 SGHTA, CDR2 FQGNSA. The CDR3 spans 13 residues. CDR3 sequence reads: CASSAIPGDTQYF. In nucleotides, the CDR3 is TGTGCCAGCAGCGCTATCCCGGGGGATACGCAGTATTTT.

This clonotype was detected only a few times. V and J are TRBV7-2 and TRBJ1-1; TRBD1 matches 8 bases. Germline V lookup: CDR1 SGHTA, CDR2 FQGNSA. CDR3 length: 14 amino acids. Trimming cost V 6 bases and J 4 bases; bases outside gene matches: 7. CDR3 in amino acids: CASRPRGPGTEAFF. The CDR3 bases are TGTGCCAGCAGACCCAGGGGGCCGGGCACTGAAGCTTTCTTT.

This clonotype was observed many times. The chain employs TRBV7-8 and TRBJ2-2; TRBD2 matches 9 bases. Losses at the gene ends were 0 bases for V and 4 bases for J; bases not matched to a gene: 6. Germline V gene data show CDR1 as SGHVS and CDR2 as FQNEAQ. CDR3 length: 17 amino acids. CDR3 sequence: CASSLAISGSGTGELFF. DNA for the CDR3: TGTGCCAGCAGCTTAGCTATTAGCGGGAGTGGCACCGGGGAGCTGTTTTTT.

The chain links TRBV27 to TRBJ1-2, with 8 bases matching TRBD1. Trimming took 6 bases from V and 4 from J; bases not matched to a gene: 4. The germline gives CDR1 MNHEY, CDR2 SMNVEV (reference sequence). The CDR3 consists of 13 residues. DNA of the CDR3: TGTGCCAGCAGGGAGGACAGGGCCTATGGCTACACCTTC. It encodes CASREDRAYGYTF.

In its sample, this clonotype was seen a few times. The chain links TRBV6-1 to TRBJ2-1; D gene ambiguous. Germline assignment: CDR1 MNHNS and CDR2 SASEGT. V gave up 6 bases and J gave up 0 bases, with 15 bases separating them. CDR3 size: 16 residues. CDR3 sequence: CASSQSPKSSYNEQFF. In DNA form, the CDR3 reads TGTGCCAGCAGCCAGTCACCCAAGAGCTCCTACAATGAGCAGTTCTTC.

V gene TRBV9 combines with J gene TRBJ2-1; D perhaps matches TRBD1 (6 bases). CDR3 size: 13 residues. In germline, CDR1 is SGDLS, CDR2 YYNGEE. V lost 0 bases and J 7 bases, leaving 8 bases between the germline ends. For the CDR3, the DNA is TGTGCCAGCAGCGTAGGGGGGCTAAATGAGCAGTTCTTC. This gives the protein CASSVGGLNEQFF.

The sample holds many counts of this clonotype. The rearrangement links TRBV28 to TRBJ2-1; TRBD1 aligns across 9 bases. The CDR3 length is 15 residues. Unmatched junction bases numbered 12, after V lost 6 bases and J lost 9 bases. The germline V gene has CDR1 MDHEN and CDR2 SYDVKM. The CDR3 is CASRHRDRARGEQFF. The CDR3 DNA reads as TGTGCCAGCAGACACCGGGACAGGGCGAGAGGTGAGCAGTTCTTC.

J is TRBJ1-6 and V is TRBV6-2 or TRBV6-3; D not resolved. Germline V gives CDR1 MNHEY, CDR2 SVGEGT. The CDR3 is 16 residues long. V lost 5 bases to trimming and J lost 0 bases, with 11 bases between them. The DNA of the CDR3 is TGTGCCAGCAGTCGTACAGAGAGCTCCTATAATTCACCCCTCCACTTT. It encodes CASSRTESSYNSPLHF.

This clonotype was seen repeatedly, ten times or more. This chain links TRBV12-3 or TRBV12-4 with TRBJ1-2, with 7 bases identical to TRBD1. The CDR3 sequence is 13 residues long. The J segment lost 4 bases and the V segment lost 6 bases, leaving 5 bases of the junction unmatched. The DNA for the CDR3 is TGTGCCAGCAGCTCGGACAGGCTCTATGGCTACACCTTC. It translates to CASSSDRLYGYTF.

The rearrangement joins TRBV19 to TRBJ1-5; maybe TRBD1 (5 bases). Germline CDR1 reads LNHDA; CDR2 reads SQIVND (reference sequence). This CDR3 is built from 15 residues. V was shortened by 4 bases and J by 7 bases, with 17 bases between the two germline ends. CDR3 DNA: TGTGCCAGTAGTAGGTCAGGGACCAACTTACAGCCCCAGCATTTT. As protein: CASSRSGTNLQPQHF.

This clonotype was counted only a few times. The chain combines TRBV19 with TRBJ2-5; TRBD2 agrees at 15 bases. The CDR3 extends over 18 amino acids. Germline V gene lookup returns CDR1 LNHDA and CDR2 SQIVND (reference sequence). Unmatched junction bases numbered 11, after V lost 4 bases and J lost 5 bases. CDR3 sequence: CASSTQRGLAGGRETQYF. DNA for the CDR3: TGTGCCAGTAGTACGCAGAGAGGACTAGCGGGAGGGCGGGAGACCCAGTACTTC.

The chain recombines TRBV28 with TRBJ1-1; D might be TRBD1 (5 bases). Germline V gene sequence: CDR1 MDHEN, CDR2 SYDVKM. This CDR3 region has 15 residues. V was cut by 2 bases and J by 1 base, with 11 bases left in between. The CDR3 reads CASSLIPQGNTEAFF. The CDR3 DNA sequence: TGTGCCAGCAGTTTAATCCCCCAGGGGAACACTGAAGCTTTCTTT.

This clonotype has just a few counts. The V gene is TRBV27, the J gene TRBJ1-3; D is ambiguous. Germline lookup yields CDR1 MNHEY and CDR2 SMNVEV (reference sequence). The V end was cut by 8 bases, the J end by 2 bases, with 4 bases between. The length of the CDR3 is 11 residues. CDR3 coding DNA: TGTGCCAGCGGGGCTGGAAACACCATATATTTT. Protein: CASGAGNTIYF.

This clonotype appeared many times. The gene calls are TRBV7-2 and TRBJ1-5; D remains ambiguous. The V gene lost 1 base and the J gene lost 10 bases, with 14 bases spanning the gap. Looked up from germline, CDR1 is SGHTA and CDR2 is FQGNSA. The CDR3 consists of 14 residues. The CDR3 DNA sequence: TGTGCCAGCAGCTTAGGGGGTACTATCGATCCCCAGCATTTT. Translated, it gives CASSLGGTIDPQHF. The full variable domain, with the rest looked up from reference TRBV7-2 and TRBJ1-5, is GAGVSQSPSNKVTEKGKDVELRCDPISGHTALYWYRQSLGQGLEFLIYFQGNSAPDKSGLPSDRFSAERTGGSVSTLTIQRTQQEDSAVYLCASSLGGTIDPQHFGDGTRLSIL.

V and J are TRBV11-1 and TRBJ1-1, with D uncertain. Trimming left V 4 bases short and J 4 bases short, with 10 bases between. CDR3 length equals 13 residues. Germline-derived CDR1 and CDR2 are SGHAT and FQDESV (reference sequence). CDR3 residues: CASSSIGSTEAFF. The CDR3 DNA is TGTGCCAGCAGCTCTATAGGGTCCACTGAAGCTTTCTTT.

This clonotype was found a few times. This chain links TRBV28 with TRBJ2-7, with 8 bases lining up with TRBD2. With V trimmed by 2 bases and J by 7 bases, 1 base remained unmatched. CDR1 MDHEN and CDR2 SYDVKM come from the germline V gene. The CDR3 loop spans 12 amino acids. The CDR3 nucleotides are TGTGCCAGCAGTTTACCGGGAGGGGAGCAGTACTTC. It specifies CASSLPGGEQYF.

J is TRBJ2-1 and V is TRBV29-1, with a possible D match to TRBD1 (6 bases). The CDR3 spans 13 residues. V was clipped by 7 bases and J by 5 bases, with 15 bases between them. The germline V gene encodes CDR1 SQVTM and CDR2 ANQGSEA. CDR3 nucleotides: TGCAGCGCGAGGGGGATTACCAACAATGAGCAGTTCTTC. Translating gives CSARGITNNEQFF.

The chain links TRBV7-8 to TRBJ2-3; the match to TRBD2 covers 10 bases. CDR3 length equals 16 residues. Germline V lookup: CDR1 SGHVS, CDR2 FQNEAQ. After removal of 1 base from V and 3 bases from J, the junction contained 4 bases not matched to a gene. CDR3 residues: CASSLDPSGRTDTQYF. The CDR3, as DNA: TGTGCCAGCAGCTTAGATCCTAGCGGGAGAACAGATACGCAGTATTTT.

The table lists this clonotype with a few counts. The chain joins TRBV20-1 to TRBJ2-3; D call uncertain. V lost 6 bases and J 6 bases, leaving 22 bases between the germline ends. CDR3 size: 15 residues. Germline V lookup: CDR1 DFQATT, CDR2 SNEGSKA (reference sequence). The CDR3 is CSAPGPSLSSDTQYF. The CDR3 DNA follows: TGCAGTGCCCCCGGCCCGTCCCTGTCGTCGGATACGCAGTATTTT.

This clonotype was seen a handful of times. The V gene is TRBV12-3 or TRBV12-4, the J gene TRBJ1-1; D is possibly TRBD1 (5 bases). The CDR3 spans 14 residues. The V gene lost 3 bases and the J gene lost 1 base, with 9 bases spanning the gap. Here the CDR3 DNA reads TGTGCCAGCAGTTTTGGGGCTCGGAACACTGAAGCTTTCTTT. It yields the protein CASSFGARNTEAFF.